This T cell receptor (beta chain) was retrieved from a study of PD-L1 blockade in urothelial cancer. Study at large: Blood-derived samples held a median roughly 140,000 T cells.

The study's findings and limits: Larger 3-week expansion of tumor-associated blood clones was seen in durable-benefit patients.

The protocol was immunoSEQ multiplex PCR, while the TCRdb copy is restricted to in-frame clones and leaves out a portion. The repertoire holds 45,000 to 60,000 clones, with around 86% as singletons. Described time point: pretreatment peripheral blood. CDR1 and CDR2 (germline): SGHDN, FVKESK. V lost 7 bases, J lost 4 bases, and 7 bases lay in between. This CDR3 is 12 amino acids long. Note on this clone: The antigen is not known.

The clonotype comes from a man aged 70-80 years with urothelial cancer. Sequencing was performed on PBMCs, taken around atezolizumab (anti-PD-L1) treatment. The V gene is TRBV14, the J gene TRBJ1-4; tentatively, D is TRBD1 (5 bases). The CDR3 protein is CASTDSNEKLFF. DNA of the CDR3: TGTGCCAGCACCGACAGTAATGAAAAACTGTTTTTT.